This entry lists 25 T cell receptor beta chains sequenced from one sample in a study of CXCR3-negative and CXCR3-positive naive CD8 T cells. Findings and limits, study-wide: Comparison of naive cells showed more hydrophobic TRB CDR3s in CXCR3-positive than in CXCR3-negative naive cells.

These receptors' targets are unknown. The method, 5' RACE with UMI labels, was used to prepare the TRB cDNA libraries. TCRdb reprocessed the 5' RACE reads and stores each CDR3 protein as one record, lacking DNA. The sample totals about 110,000 distinct CDR3 sequences. Material for sequencing was naive CXCR3+ CD8+ T cells from blood. Subset: CD45RO-CCR7+CD27+CD95- naive CD8+ T cells expressing CXCR3 (TNR3+). All receptors derive from a human donor in good health. Some clones in this sample may be carry-over from other donors' samples.

V is TRBV7-6 and J is TRBJ1-1; TCRdb's D call of TRBD1 is untestable without DNA. The CDR3 extends over 15 amino acids. Germline CDR1 and CDR2: SGHVS and FNYEAQ. This chain's CDR3 is CASSSPGQTNTEAFF.

This chain connects TRBV15 to TRBJ1-2; TCRdb picks TRBD1, but there is no DNA to check that call. This CDR3 has 15 residues. The germline V gene encodes CDR1 LNHNV and CDR2 YYDKDF (reference sequence). The CDR3 is CATSRVRDPVDGYTF.

This chain's CDR3 is CASSFKREFGTDTQYF. This chain connects TRBV7-9 to TRBJ2-3; without DNA, the TCRdb call of TRBD2 cannot be checked. CDR1 and CDR2 (germline): SEHNR, FQNEAQ (reference sequence). CDR3 size: 16 residues. Looking up the rest from reference TRBV7-9 and TRBJ2-3 gives the full variable domain: DTGVSQNPRHKITKRGQNVTFRCDPISEHNRLYWYRQTLGQGPEFLTYFQNEAQLEKSRLLSDRFSAERPKGSFSTLEIQRTEQGDSAMYLCASSFKREFGTDTQYFGPGTRLTVL.

The chain uses TRBV13 and TRBJ2-1; TCRdb reports TRBD2, a call that lacks DNA to check it against. Germline lookup yields CDR1 PRHDT and CDR2 FYEKMQ (reference sequence). The CDR3 runs 16 residues. The CDR3 is CASSPLLAGADNEQFF.

The chain employs TRBV2 and TRBJ2-7; TCRdb proposes TRBD1, but this gene call is untestable without DNA. Germline assignment: CDR1 SNHLY and CDR2 FYNNEI. The CDR3 has 14 amino acids. The CDR3 sequence: CASLHLLDSYEQYF. The full variable domain, rest sourced from reference TRBV2 and TRBJ2-7, is EPEVTQTPSHQVTQMGQEVILRCVPISNHLYFYWYRQILGQKVEFLVSFYNNEISEKSEIFDDQFSVERPDGSNFTLKIRSTKLEDSAMYFCASLHLLDSYEQYFGPGTRLTVT.

The chain carries TRBV7-9 and TRBJ2-5; the D call from TCRdb, TRBD2, cannot be confirmed without DNA. The length of the CDR3 is 14 residues. The germline CDR1 and CDR2 sequences are SEHNR and FQNEAQ (reference sequence). The CDR3 reads CASSPAGVRKTQYF.

The chain combines TRBV4-1 with TRBJ2-7; the D call of TRBD1 rests on TCRdb alone, since no DNA is present to check it. Per germline, CDR1 MGHRA and CDR2 YSYEKL. The CDR3 is made up of 15 amino acids. The CDR3 loop reads CASSQRMTDSYEQYF.

The chain carries TRBV6-5 and TRBJ1-6. CDR3 size: 16 residues. Germline V gene sequence: CDR1 MNHEY, CDR2 SVGAGI. The CDR3 sequence: CASSYAWGGYDSPLHF.

This chain joins TRBV29-1 and TRBJ2-7; TCRdb gives TRBD1 as the D gene, but with no DNA this cannot be confirmed. Germline CDR1 reads SQVTM; CDR2 reads ANQGSEA. CDR3 length equals 16 residues. The CDR3 sequence is CSVEDPGQGKDYEQYF.

The rearrangement joins TRBV10-3 to TRBJ1-1; checking the TCRdb D call of TRBD1 is not possible without DNA. This CDR3 comprises 14 residues. CDR1 and CDR2 (germline): ENHRY, SYGVKD. The CDR3 sequence: CAISDPGMNTEAFF.

The chain employs TRBV28 and TRBJ2-7; there is no DNA to check the TCRdb D call of TRBD2. Germline CDR1 is MDHEN and CDR2 is SYDVKM. The CDR3 runs to 15 residues. CDR3 residues: CASSWRGILGIEQYF. The whole variable domain, filled in from reference TRBV28 and TRBJ2-7, reads DVKVTQSSRYLVKRTGEKVFLECVQDMDHENMFWYRQDPGLGLRLIYFSYDVKMKEKGDIPEGYSVSREKKERFSLILESASTNQTSMYLCASSWRGILGIEQYFGPGTRLTVT.

The gene calls are TRBV9 and TRBJ2-1; TCRdb returns TRBD1, unconfirmable since there is no DNA. Germline assignment: CDR1 SGDLS and CDR2 YYNGEE. This CDR3 has 14 residues. Here the CDR3 reads CASTPGKGVNEQFF.

The chain combines TRBV7-9 with TRBJ2-3; as DNA is missing, the TRBD1 call by TCRdb cannot be tested. CDR1 is SEHNR and CDR2 is FQNEAQ in the germline V gene (reference sequence). The CDR3 loop spans 12 amino acids. The CDR3 protein is CASGGLPDTQYF.

The chain joins TRBV12-3 or TRBV12-4 to TRBJ2-6. The CDR3 runs to 14 residues. CDR3 loop: CATTVFSGANVLTF.

The chain employs TRBV19 and TRBJ1-1; absent DNA, TCRdb's TRBD1 call cannot be checked. CDR1 LNHDA and CDR2 SQIVND come from the germline V gene (reference sequence). The CDR3 consists of 15 residues. CDR3 amino acids: CASSIEPGSNTEAFF.

V gene TRBV13 combines with J gene TRBJ2-7. Germline CDR1 PRHDT, CDR2 FYEKMQ (reference sequence). This CDR3 region has 13 residues. CDR3 sequence reads: CASSTHAAYEQYF.

The chain links TRBV27 to TRBJ2-2; the D call from TCRdb, TRBD2, cannot be confirmed without DNA. This CDR3 has 15 amino acids. Germline CDR1 reads MNHEY; CDR2 reads SMNVEV (reference sequence). The chain's CDR3 is CASSPTSGRAGEPFF.

This chain joins TRBV4-1 and TRBJ2-7; the D call from TCRdb, TRBD1, cannot be confirmed without DNA. Germline V gene lookup returns CDR1 MGHRA and CDR2 YSYEKL. This CDR3 is 15 amino acids long. CDR3 sequence reads: CASSHTGISSYEQYF.

J is TRBJ2-7 and V is TRBV9; TCRdb's D call, TRBD1, is unchecked because there is no DNA. This CDR3 comprises 16 residues. Germline V lookup: CDR1 SGDLS, CDR2 YYNGEE. The CDR3 loop reads CASSGELGTSAHEQYF.

The CDR3 here is CASSFGPPTAGNENLFF. This chain connects TRBV7-2 to TRBJ1-4. Germline V gives CDR1 SGHTA, CDR2 FQGNSA. The CDR3 consists of 17 residues. The full variable domain, its missing parts supplied by reference TRBV7-2 and TRBJ1-4, is GAGVSQSPSNKVTEKGKDVELRCDPISGHTALYWYRQSLGQGLEFLIYFQGNSAPDKSGLPSDRFSAERTGGSVSTLTIQRTQQEDSAVYLCASSFGPPTAGNENLFFGSGTQLSVL.

This sequence joins TRBV6-5 and TRBJ1-2; TCRdb picks TRBD1, but there is no DNA to check that call. This CDR3 is built from 14 residues. Germline CDR1 reads MNHEY; CDR2 reads SVGAGI. This CDR3 reads CASSSGQANYGYTF.

This chain links TRBV7-9 with TRBJ2-1; TCRdb reports TRBD1, a call that lacks DNA to check it against. This CDR3 contains 15 residues. In germline, CDR1 is SEHNR, CDR2 FQNEAQ (reference sequence). CDR3: CASSGTGQGAGEQFF.

This chain uses TRBV7-9 with TRBJ2-5; absent DNA, TCRdb's TRBD1 call cannot be checked. This CDR3 spans 14 amino acids. Germline lookup yields CDR1 SEHNR and CDR2 FQNEAQ (reference sequence). Here the CDR3 reads CASSPDSLQETQYF.

The rearrangement joins TRBV5-6 to TRBJ2-3; the TCRdb D gene call, TRBD2, has no DNA to confirm it. CDR3 size: 15 residues. Germline V gene lookup returns CDR1 SGHDT and CDR2 YYEEEE. The CDR3 region is CASSPEAGESDTQYF.

The chain couples TRBV4-1 to TRBJ2-7; with no DNA, the TCRdb D assignment of TRBD2 cannot be verified. Germline CDR1 and CDR2: MGHRA and YSYEKL. The CDR3 runs to 14 residues. The CDR3 reads CASSQDEGFYEQYF.